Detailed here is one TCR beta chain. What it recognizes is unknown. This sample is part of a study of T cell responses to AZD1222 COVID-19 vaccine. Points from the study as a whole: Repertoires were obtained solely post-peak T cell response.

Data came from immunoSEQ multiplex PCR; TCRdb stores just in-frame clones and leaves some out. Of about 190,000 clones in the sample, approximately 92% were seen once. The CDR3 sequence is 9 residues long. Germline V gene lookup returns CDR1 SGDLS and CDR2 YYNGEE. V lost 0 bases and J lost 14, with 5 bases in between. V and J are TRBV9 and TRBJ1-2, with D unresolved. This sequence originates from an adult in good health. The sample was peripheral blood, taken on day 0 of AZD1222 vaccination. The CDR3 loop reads CASSVVQTF. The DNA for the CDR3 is TGTGCCAGCAGCGTAGTTCAGACCTTC.